The following is a T cell receptor beta chain sequence with its context. Per the germline V gene, CDR1 is MNHNS and CDR2 is SASEGT. This CDR3 comprises 16 residues. Trimming removed 2 bases at V and 6 bases at J, with 14 bases between. Original data processing: Researchers report that nucleated cell counts were estimated from reference gene primer amplification. Profiled with immunoSEQ multiplex PCR; TCRdb holds only in-frame clones, not every one. That table is the source of V, J and clone size, and D and trimming were worked out from the DNA. The sample lists about 360,000 clones, about 90% seen once, with 1% to 1.5% in the top ten. This sample is drawn from a study of blood T cell repertoires in COVID-19.

The chain recombines TRBV6-1 with TRBJ1-6; TRBD1 is a possible D gene (6 bases). Specimen: PBMCs or T cells enriched from blood (not recorded which). The sequence derives from a man aged 25-40 years who had recovered from COVID-19. The CDR3 region is CASSEIGAGVNSPLHF. The CDR3 nucleotides are TGTGCCAGCAGTGAAATTGGGGCAGGGGTTAATTCACCCCTCCACTTT.